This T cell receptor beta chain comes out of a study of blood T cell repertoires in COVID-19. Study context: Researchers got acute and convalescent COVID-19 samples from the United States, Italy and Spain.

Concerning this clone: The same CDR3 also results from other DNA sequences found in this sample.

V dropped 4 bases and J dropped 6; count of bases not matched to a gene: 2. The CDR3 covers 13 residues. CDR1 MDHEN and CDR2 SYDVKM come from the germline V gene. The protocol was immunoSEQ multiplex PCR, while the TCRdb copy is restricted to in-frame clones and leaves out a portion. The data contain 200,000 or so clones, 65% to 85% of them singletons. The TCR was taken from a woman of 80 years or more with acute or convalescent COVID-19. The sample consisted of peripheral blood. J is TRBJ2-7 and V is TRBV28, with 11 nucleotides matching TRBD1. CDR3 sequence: CASSSGQGGEQYF. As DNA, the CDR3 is TGTGCCAGCAGTTCGGGACAGGGGGGCGAGCAGTACTTC.